The 31 T cell receptor beta chains given below trace back to one sample, sequenced in a study of response to subunit inactivated influenza vaccine. MiXCR, run by TCRdb on the RT-PCR reads, gives a single entry per CDR3 protein. The table includes around 530,000 distinct CDR3 sequences, approximately 15% detected once. The sequences come from CD4+ T cells sorted from PBMCs, collected approximately 25 months after vaccination. Source of these receptors: a man aged 50 to 69 who received an inactivated influenza vaccine.

The rearrangement joins TRBV29-1 to TRBJ1-1; D might be TRBD1 (5 bases). CDR3 length: 12 amino acids. In germline, CDR1 is SQVTM, CDR2 ANQGSEA. V lost 0 bases, J lost 7 bases, and 9 bases lay in between. CDR3: CSVEDLGGEAFF. As DNA, the CDR3 is TGCAGCGTTGAAGATCTTGGGGGTGAAGCTTTCTTT. The full variable domain, in which reference TRBV29-1 and TRBJ1-1 provide the parts outside the CDR3, is SAVISQKPSRDICQRGTSLTIQCQVDSQVTMMFWYRQQPGQSLTLIATANQGSEATYESGFVIDKFPISRPNLTFSTLTVSNMSPEDSSIYLCSVEDLGGEAFFGQGTRLTVV.

This clonotype was detected only a few times. The genes are TRBV6-1 and TRBJ2-1, with D perhaps TRBD2 (5 bases). This CDR3 is 15 amino acids long. The germline CDR1 and CDR2 sequences are MNHNS and SASEGT. The V end was cut by 5 bases, the J end by 6 bases, with 17 bases between. Here the CDR3 reads CASSRSRDSGNEQFF. CDR3 DNA: TGTGCCAGCAGTCGAAGTCGGGATTCGGGCAATGAGCAGTTCTTC.

This clonotype was counted only a few times. This chain connects TRBV3-1 to TRBJ1-5, with TRBD1 identical over 7 bases. The CDR3 length is 14 residues. V lost 2 bases to trimming and J lost 7 bases; unmatched junction nucleotides: 5. Per the germline V gene, CDR1 is LGHDT and CDR2 is YNNKEL (reference sequence). The chain's CDR3 is CASSQTGAGQPQHF. Here the CDR3 DNA reads TGTGCCAGCAGCCAAACAGGGGCGGGCCAGCCCCAGCATTTT. The full variable domain, in which reference TRBV3-1 and TRBJ1-5 provide the parts outside the CDR3, is DTAVSQTPKYLVTQMGNDKSIKCEQNLGHDTMYWYKQDSKKFLKIMFSYNNKELIINETVPNRFSPKSPDKAHLNLHINSLELGDSAVYFCASSQTGAGQPQHFGDGTRLSIL.

This clonotype was detected a few times. V gene TRBV28 combines with J gene TRBJ2-2; 8 bases agree with TRBD1. Germline assignment: CDR1 MDHEN and CDR2 SYDVKM. The CDR3 extends over 15 amino acids. The trim removed 6 bases at V and 7 bases at J, leaving 10 bases unmatched. In DNA form, the CDR3 reads TGTGCCAGCAGGCATCAGGGGGCGTTGAGCGGGGAGCTGTTTTTT. As protein: CASRHQGALSGELFF.

There are a few counts of this clonotype. The V and J genes are TRBV20-1 and TRBJ2-7; TRBD1 matches at 12 bases. The CDR3 sequence is 16 residues long. V dropped 0 bases and J dropped 4; count of bases not matched to a gene: 7. Germline assignment: CDR1 DFQATT and CDR2 SNEGSKA (reference sequence). The CDR3, as DNA: TGCAGTGCTAGAGACCTGGGACAGGGGGCTAGGTACGAGCAGTACTTC. This codes for CSARDLGQGARYEQYF.

The V gene is TRBV12-3 or TRBV12-4, the J gene TRBJ2-1, with D possibly TRBD2 on 5 matching bases. CDR3 length: 13 amino acids. Trimming took 3 bases from V and 4 from J, leaving 7 bases between them. The CDR3 region is CASSLERYNEQFF. For the CDR3, the DNA is TGTGCCAGCAGTTTGGAGCGGTACAATGAGCAGTTCTTC.

The rearrangement uses TRBV4-3 and TRBJ2-5, with 9 bases matching TRBD1. The germline V gene has CDR1 LGHNA and CDR2 YSLEER. The CDR3 loop spans 15 amino acids. V dropped 4 bases and J dropped 3; count of bases not matched to a gene: 6. CDR3 coding DNA: TGCGCCAGCAGCCGGTCCCGGGACAGGGAAGAGACCCAGTACTTC. Protein sequence: CASSRSRDREETQYF.

This clonotype was counted between two and nine times. J is TRBJ1-2 and V is TRBV20-1, with 8 bases identical to TRBD1. The ends lost 3 bases at V and 8 bases at J; junction bases unmatched: 8. CDR1 and CDR2 (germline): DFQATT, SNEGSKA (reference sequence). The CDR3 contains 13 residues. CDR3 loop: CSASPTGEGGYTF. In nucleotides, the CDR3 is TGCAGTGCTAGTCCGACAGGGGAAGGGGGCTACACCTTC.

This chain connects TRBV28 to TRBJ2-7, with D possibly TRBD2 on 6 matching bases. V shed 2 bases and J shed 4 bases, with 12 bases lying between them. The germline CDR1 and CDR2 sequences are MDHEN and SYDVKM. The CDR3 spans 14 residues. DNA for the CDR3: TGTGCCAGCAGTTTAGTGGAGGGGAGTTACGAGCAGTACTTC. It translates to CASSLVEGSYEQYF.

The chain uses TRBV6-1 and TRBJ1-5, with D perhaps matching TRBD1 (5 bases). The V and J ends lost 6 bases and 2 bases respectively, with 23 bases between them. The CDR3 length is 18 residues. Germline CDR1 is MNHNS and CDR2 is SASEGT. CDR3 in DNA: TGTGCCAGCAGCCCCCTTTTGCTCTTGAGGGACGGCAATCAGCCCCAGCATTTT. Translation gives CASSPLLLLRDGNQPQHF.

The chain employs TRBV12-5 and TRBJ2-1, with 7 bases lining up with TRBD2. J was trimmed by 2 bases and V by 1 base; bases with no gene match: 5. Germline values: CDR1 LGHNT, CDR2 FRNRAP. The CDR3 consists of 16 residues. The CDR3 loop is CASGLADGGAYNEQFF. CDR3 coding DNA: TGTGCTAGTGGTTTGGCCGATGGGGGGGCCTACAATGAGCAGTTCTTC.

The sample holds many counts of this clonotype. The chain is built from TRBV6-2 or TRBV6-3 and TRBJ2-1; tentatively, D is TRBD1 (5 bases). Germline V gene lookup returns CDR1 MNHEY and CDR2 SVGEGT. Trimming shortened V by 6 bases and J by 10 bases, and 13 bases separated the two germline ends. The CDR3 extends over 12 amino acids. The CDR3 region is CASSNPPGEQFF. As DNA, the CDR3 is TGTGCCAGCAGCAACCCACCAGGGGAGCAGTTCTTC.

This clonotype has only a few counts. The chain has TRBV7-6 and TRBJ2-1; possibly TRBD1 or TRBD2 for D (6 bases each). In germline, CDR1 is SGHVS, CDR2 FNYEAQ. The V gene lost 5 bases and the J gene lost 9 bases, with 23 bases spanning the gap. The CDR3 contains 16 residues. The CDR3 DNA sequence: TGTGCCAGCAGCGGGGCGAGGGGGGTAGGAGGGATTGAGCAGTTCTTC. Its protein product is CASSGARGVGGIEQFF.

This clonotype was picked up many times. The genes are TRBV29-1 and TRBJ1-2; D is ambiguous. CDR1 is SQVTM and CDR2 is ANQGSEA in the germline V gene. This CDR3 is built from 12 residues. V was cut by 3 bases and J by 8 bases, with 13 bases left in between. The CDR3 sequence is CSVDEVPQGYTF. CDR3 DNA sequence: TGCAGCGTTGACGAGGTACCCCAGGGCTACACCTTC.

J is TRBJ1-1 and V is TRBV12-3 or TRBV12-4; D perhaps matches TRBD1 (5 bases). Trimming removed 5 bases at V and 4 bases at J, with 17 bases between. The CDR3 covers 15 residues. The CDR3 nucleotides are TGTGCCAGCAGTATCTCTATCAGGGAGAGCACTGAAGCTTTCTTT. Translation gives CASSISIRESTEAFF.

This clonotype has more than one count but fewer than ten. The J gene is TRBJ2-4, the V gene TRBV20-1; TRBD1 agrees at 8 bases. This CDR3 is built from 13 residues. Per the germline V gene, CDR1 is DFQATT and CDR2 is SNEGSKA (reference sequence). The V segment lost 2 bases and the J segment 5 bases; nucleotides outside the gene matches: 2. CDR3 nucleotide sequence: TGCAGTGCTAGACAGGGGGCGCAAAACATTCAGTACTTC. Protein product: CSARQGAQNIQYF.

V is TRBV29-1 and J is TRBJ1-5; D perhaps matches TRBD1 (6 bases). Trimming left V 4 bases short and J 2 bases short, with 9 bases between. CDR1 and CDR2 from the germline V gene are SQVTM and ANQGSEA. The CDR3 runs 13 residues. CDR3: CSVARGGNQPQHF. The CDR3 region has the DNA TGCAGCGTTGCCAGGGGAGGCAATCAGCCCCAGCATTTT.

The table lists this clonotype with a few counts. V is TRBV29-1 and J is TRBJ2-7; 8 bases fit TRBD1. Unmatched junction bases numbered 6, after V lost 2 bases and J lost 0 bases. Germline CDR1 and CDR2: SQVTM and ANQGSEA. This CDR3 has 15 residues. CDR3 sequence (DNA): TGCAGCGTTGAAAGGGGGACAGGATCCTCCTACGAGCAGTACTTC. This sequence encodes CSVERGTGSSYEQYF.

This clonotype was counted a few times. The chain combines TRBV2 with TRBJ2-2; D unresolved. V dropped 4 bases and J dropped 1 base, with 7 bases sitting between them. The germline CDR1 and CDR2 sequences are SNHLY and FYNNEI. This CDR3 has 14 residues. The CDR3 DNA is TGTGCCAGCAGTGTCTGGCAGAACACCGGGGAGCTGTTTTTT. Translated, it gives CASSVWQNTGELFF.

V usage is TRBV20-1 and J usage is TRBJ2-3; unclear D gene. The CDR3 runs 9 residues. V was pared by 8 bases and J by 5 bases, with 5 bases between. Germline V gene sequence: CDR1 DFQATT, CDR2 SNEGSKA (reference sequence). The CDR3 sequence: CSPGDTQYF. The CDR3 DNA reads TGCAGTCCGGGAGATACGCAGTATTTT.

This chain joins TRBV2 and TRBJ2-5, with no clear D. The CDR3 length is 13 residues. CDR1 SNHLY and CDR2 FYNNEI come from the germline V gene. V was pared by 2 bases and J by 2 bases, with 6 bases between. DNA of the CDR3: TGTGCCAGCAGTGAATCGATACAAGAGACCCAGTACTTC. Translated: CASSESIQETQYF. Supplemented by reference TRBV2 and TRBJ2-5, the full variable domain reads EPEVTQTPSHQVTQMGQEVILRCVPISNHLYFYWYRQILGQKVEFLVSFYNNEISEKSEIFDDQFSVERPDGSNFTLKIRSTKLEDSAMYFCASSESIQETQYFGPGTRLLVL.

This clonotype was counted between two and nine times. The rearrangement links TRBV2 to TRBJ2-1; D unresolved. Trimming removed 7 bases at V and 7 bases at J, with 11 bases between. This CDR3 has 12 residues. Germline CDR1 SNHLY, CDR2 FYNNEI. The CDR3 protein is CASMVQLNEQFF. In nucleotides, the CDR3 is TGTGCCAGCATGGTTCAGCTTAATGAGCAGTTCTTC.

The sample holds a few counts of this clonotype. The chain recombines TRBV4-3 with TRBJ2-3; either TRBD1 or TRBD2 may supply D (5 bases each). CDR1 is LGHNA, CDR2 YSLEER, per germline. This CDR3 is built from 15 residues. V was shortened by 0 bases and J by 5 bases, with 12 bases between the two germline ends. The CDR3 loop reads CASSQDAPGLDTQYF. As DNA, the CDR3 is TGCGCCAGCAGCCAAGATGCGCCGGGGCTAGATACGCAGTATTTT.

This clonotype was found a few times. This rearrangement joins TRBV20-1 to TRBJ2-1; 9 nucleotides agree with TRBD2. Germline lookup yields CDR1 DFQATT and CDR2 SNEGSKA (reference sequence). CDR3 length: 14 amino acids. The junction had 8 bases not matched to a gene; V was cut back by 5 bases and J by 6 bases. The CDR3 is CSAPRGRAPNEQFF. The DNA for the CDR3 is TGCAGTGCTCCCCGCGGGAGGGCCCCCAATGAGCAGTTCTTC.

This clonotype occurred many times. The genes are TRBV11-2 and TRBJ2-3; 7 nucleotides line up with TRBD1. J gave up 2 bases and V 5 bases, and 4 bases lay outside the gene matches. Germline V lookup: CDR1 SGHAT, CDR2 FQNNGV. This CDR3 comprises 14 residues. The CDR3 sequence is CASSPGQNTDTQYF. The CDR3 DNA reads TGTGCCAGCAGCCCGGGACAGAACACAGATACGCAGTATTTT.

This clonotype has just a few counts. This rearrangement joins TRBV5-5 to TRBJ1-5, with 7 bases matching TRBD1. The CDR3 spans 13 residues. Trimming removed 4 bases from V and 10 bases from J; junction bases left unmatched: 8. Germline V CDR1 and CDR2: SGHKS, YYEKEE (reference sequence). For the CDR3, the DNA is TGTGCCAGCAGCCCGGACAGGAAGGAACCCCAGCATTTT. Residues: CASSPDRKEPQHF. Based on the CDR3 plus reference TRBV5-5 and TRBJ1-5, the full variable domain is DAGVTQSPTHLIKTRGQQVTLRCSPISGHKSVSWYQQVLGQGPQFIFQYYEKEERGRGNFPDRFSARQFPNYSSELNVNALLLGDSALYLCASSPDRKEPQHFGDGTRLSIL.

This chain uses TRBV4-3 with TRBJ2-5; weak D call: TRBD1 (6 bases). CDR3 length equals 16 residues. CDR1 is LGHNA and CDR2 is YSLEER in the germline V gene. V was clipped by 2 bases and J by 5 bases, with 18 bases between them. The CDR3: CASSQSGAHLTETQYF. DNA of the CDR3: TGCGCCAGCAGCCAATCAGGGGCGCACCTTACCGAGACCCAGTACTTC.

This clonotype was picked up a small number of times. J is TRBJ2-3 and V is TRBV20-1, with D unresolved. From germline, CDR1 is DFQATT and CDR2 SNEGSKA (reference sequence). The V gene lost 6 bases and the J gene lost 6 bases, with 10 bases spanning the gap. The CDR3 consists of 11 residues. This CDR3 is CSAATVDTQYF. CDR3 in DNA: TGCAGTGCCGCGACCGTTGATACGCAGTATTTT.

The chain combines TRBV11-1 with TRBJ1-1; TRBD1 is a possible D gene (6 bases). The CDR3 sequence is 19 residues long. Germline CDR1 and CDR2: SGHAT and FQDESV (reference sequence). V lost 8 bases to trimming and J lost 1 base, with 29 bases between them. Written as DNA, the CDR3 is TGTGCCAGCTCGGGTCTGGGTTGGGGCAGGGGCTTAGGGAACACTGAAGCTTTCTTT. This codes for CASSGLGWGRGLGNTEAFF.

This clonotype was observed many times. The chain recombines TRBV19 with TRBJ2-2, with unresolved D. Trimming took off 4 bases at V and 2 bases at J, with 20 bases between the two ends. Germline V lookup: CDR1 LNHDA, CDR2 SQIVND (reference sequence). The CDR3 covers 18 residues. In DNA form, the CDR3 reads TGTGCCAGTAGTAAACTCCGATCCGTCGACTTCAACACCGGGGAGCTGTTTTTT. It specifies CASSKLRSVDFNTGELFF.

This clonotype was counted only a few times. J is TRBJ1-1 and V is TRBV11-2; no clear D. Looked up from germline, CDR1 is SGHAT and CDR2 is FQNNGV. V shed 1 base and J shed 1 base, with 7 bases lying between them. The CDR3 sequence is 14 residues long. The chain's CDR3 is CASSLVVGNTEAFF. CDR3 DNA: TGTGCCAGCAGCTTAGTGGTCGGGAACACTGAAGCTTTCTTT.